Given below is one T cell receptor (beta chain) in context. From germline, CDR1 is ENHRY and CDR2 SYGVKD. The CDR3 is 14 amino acids. Trimming took 4 bases from V and 0 from J, leaving 9 bases between them. TCRdb's table, derived via immunoSEQ multiplex PCR, lists solely in-frame clones and lacks some. This sample has roughly 160,000 clones, with 79% found just once. This record belongs to a study of blood T cell repertoires in COVID-19. Study-level background: PBMCs, B-cell-depleted T cells, or T cells were the source of the cDNA or gDNA that made up the material.

The chain joins TRBV10-3 to TRBJ1-2, with D possibly being TRBD1 (5 bases). Sequenced material: PBMCs or T cells enriched from blood (not recorded which). The receptor's source is a woman between 65 and 79 years old in a cohort exposed to, infected with or recovered from COVID-19 (not recorded which). CDR3 sequence: CAISGQTSNYGYTF. CDR3 bases: TGTGCCATCAGTGGACAGACCTCTAACTATGGCTACACCTTC.